The present T cell receptor (beta chain) was sequenced within a study of blood T cell repertoires in COVID-19. Study-level information: Researchers got acute and convalescent COVID-19 samples from the United States, Italy and Spain. PBMCs, B-cell-depleted T cells, or T cells were the source of the cDNA or gDNA that made up the material.

Authors' data handling: Reference gene primer amplification in the assay estimated nucleated cell counts. Libraries were prepared by immunoSEQ multiplex PCR; TCRdb keeps only in-frame clonotypes and omits some of them. V and J calls and clone size are those listed in that table; D and trimming were worked out from the DNA. The sample consists of roughly 72,000 clones, about 88% of them appearing once. The CDR3 loop spans 14 amino acids. Trimming cost V 0 bases and J 5 bases, with 10 bases left between them. Germline lookup yields CDR1 MGHRA and CDR2 YSYEKL. Input material: peripheral blood. This TCR was recovered from a human donor in a cohort sampled during active COVID-19. The chain links TRBV4-1 to TRBJ2-5, with a tentative D call TRBD1 (6 bases). The CDR3 DNA is TGCGCCAGCAGCCAAGAGAGTAGGGGGGAGACCCAGTACTTC. It encodes CASSQESRGETQYF.